Listed below are T cell receptor beta chains from one sample, sequenced in a study of OX40 agonist ivuxolimab in advanced cancers. Generated by immunoSEQ multiplex PCR, the TCRdb table keeps only in-frame clones and is missing some. The sample shows 35,000 to 45,000 clones, around 93% of them seen only once. The sample here was CD4+ or CD8+ T cells sorted from blood, taken in a trial of the OX40 agonist ivuxolimab. The receptors stem from an adult with an advanced solid tumor such as melanoma, head and neck, liver or kidney cancer. Both conserved end residues are part of each CDR3. A D gene is named only where the DNA matches it firmly. Only part of the rows carry a size: once, few, many, or a class if the clone is expanded.

clone_size: .; j_call: TRBJ1-2; d_call: .; v_call: TRBV6-6; cdr3_aa: CASSPSIAGGGYTF; cdr3_nt: TGTGCCAGCAGCCCATCGATTGCTGGGGGTGGCTACACCTTC
clone_size: .; j_call: TRBJ2-3; d_call: TRBD2; v_call: TRBV7-9; cdr3_aa: CASSLSAGETDTQYF; cdr3_nt: TGTGCCAGCAGCTTATCAGCGGGAGAAACAGATACGCAGTATTTT
clone_size: .; j_call: TRBJ2-7; d_call: .; v_call: TRBV9; cdr3_aa: CASSDSDEQYF; cdr3_nt: TGTGCCAGCAGCGATAGCGACGAGCAGTACTTC
clone_size: .; j_call: TRBJ2-3; d_call: TRBD1; v_call: TRBV5-5; cdr3_aa: CASRPTGGRDTQYF; cdr3_nt: TGTGCCAGCAGGCCGACAGGGGGTAGGGATACGCAGTATTTT
clone_size: .; j_call: TRBJ2-7; d_call: .; v_call: TRBV6-1; cdr3_aa: CASTKDYEQYF; cdr3_nt: TGTGCCAGCACTAAAGACTACGAGCAGTACTTC
clone_size: .; j_call: TRBJ2-1; d_call: .; v_call: TRBV7-8; cdr3_aa: CASSLTASSYNEQFF; cdr3_nt: TGTGCCAGCAGCTTAACCGCGAGCTCCTACAATGAGCAGTTCTTC
clone_size: few; j_call: TRBJ1-5; d_call: .; v_call: TRBV30; cdr3_aa: CAWSVKGLGYQPQHF; cdr3_nt: TGTGCCTGGAGTGTTAAAGGGCTGGGGTATCAGCCCCAGCATTTT
clone_size: .; j_call: TRBJ2-1; d_call: .; v_call: TRBV18; cdr3_aa: CASSLRQNEQFF; cdr3_nt: TGTGCCAGCTCATTGCGACAGAATGAGCAGTTCTTC
clone_size: .; j_call: TRBJ1-6; d_call: .; v_call: TRBV2; cdr3_aa: CASSDIGVNSPLHF; cdr3_nt: TGTGCCAGCAGTGATATTGGCGTCAATTCACCCCTCCACTTT
clone_size: .; j_call: TRBJ1-2; d_call: TRBD1; v_call: TRBV14; cdr3_aa: CASSPYRGGPEDYGYTF; cdr3_nt: TGTGCCAGCAGCCCGTATCGAGGGGGCCCTGAGGACTATGGCTACACCTTC
clone_size: .; j_call: TRBJ2-3; d_call: TRBD2; v_call: TRBV6-5; cdr3_aa: CASGLAGSDTQYF; cdr3_nt: TGTGCCAGCGGGCTAGCGGGATCCGATACGCAGTATTTT
clone_size: .; j_call: TRBJ1-2; d_call: .; v_call: TRBV25-1; cdr3_aa: CASSINYGYTF; cdr3_nt: TGTGCCAGCAGTATAAACTATGGCTACACCTTC
clone_size: .; j_call: TRBJ2-1; d_call: .; v_call: TRBV5-4; cdr3_aa: CASSPAVRETYNEQFF; cdr3_nt: TGTGCCAGCAGCCCAGCCGTTCGGGAAACCTACAATGAGCAGTTCTTC
clone_size: once; j_call: TRBJ1-5; d_call: .; v_call: TRBV21-1; cdr3_aa: CASSKVQDNQPQHF; cdr3_nt: TGTGCCAGCAGCAAAGTCCAGGATAATCAGCCCCAGCATTTT
clone_size: once; j_call: TRBJ2-7; d_call: .; v_call: TRBV30; cdr3_aa: CAWSGGTAYEQYF; cdr3_nt: TGTGCCTGGAGCGGCGGGACAGCGTACGAGCAGTACTTC
clone_size: .; j_call: TRBJ2-3; d_call: TRBD2; v_call: TRBV4-1; cdr3_aa: CASSPRLAGGDTDTQYF; cdr3_nt: TGCGCCAGCAGCCCTCGACTAGCGGGAGGCGACACAGATACGCAGTATTTT
clone_size: .; j_call: TRBJ2-7; d_call: TRBD1; v_call: TRBV6-5; cdr3_aa: CASSVTGAGEQYF; cdr3_nt: TGTGCCAGCAGTGTGACAGGGGCGGGGGAGCAGTACTTC
clone_size: .; j_call: TRBJ2-3; d_call: .; v_call: TRBV6-6; cdr3_aa: CASSYLGVTDTQYF; cdr3_nt: TGTGCCAGCAGTTACTTGGGGGTCACAGATACGCAGTATTTT
clone_size: .; j_call: TRBJ2-3; d_call: TRBD2; v_call: TRBV2; cdr3_aa: CASSEESAGWGTDTQYF; cdr3_nt: TGTGCCAGCAGTGAAGAGTCAGCGGGGTGGGGGACAGATACGCAGTATTTT
clone_size: .; j_call: TRBJ1-1; d_call: TRBD1; v_call: TRBV7-9; cdr3_aa: CASSPGTGEAFF; cdr3_nt: TGTGCCAGCAGCCCTGGGACAGGGGAAGCTTTCTTT
clone_size: .; j_call: TRBJ1-4; d_call: .; v_call: TRBV6-1; cdr3_aa: CASSEILEGANEKLFF; cdr3_nt: TGTGCCAGCAGTGAAATTTTGGAGGGGGCTAATGAAAAACTGTTTTTT
clone_size: once; j_call: TRBJ2-5; d_call: .; v_call: TRBV27; cdr3_aa: CASSFLEQETQYF; cdr3_nt: TGTGCCAGCAGTTTTTTAGAGCAAGAGACCCAGTACTTC
clone_size: .; j_call: TRBJ1-1; d_call: .; v_call: TRBV6-6; cdr3_aa: CASLLGMTEAFF; cdr3_nt: TGTGCCAGCTTATTGGGGATGACTGAAGCTTTCTTT
clone_size: .; j_call: TRBJ1-4; d_call: .; v_call: TRBV9; cdr3_aa: CASSVGGVNEKLFF; cdr3_nt: TGTGCCAGCAGCGTTGGAGGGGTTAATGAAAAACTGTTTTTT
clone_size: .; j_call: TRBJ2-6; d_call: .; v_call: TRBV29-1; cdr3_aa: CSVEIFQGMDGANVLTF; cdr3_nt: TGCAGCGTTGAAATCTTCCAGGGGATGGATGGGGCCAACGTCCTGACTTTC
clone_size: .; j_call: TRBJ2-3; d_call: TRBD1; v_call: TRBV27; cdr3_aa: CASSGTDLTTDTQYF; cdr3_nt: TGTGCCAGCAGTGGGACAGACCTAACCACAGATACGCAGTATTTT
clone_size: .; j_call: TRBJ2-1; d_call: TRBD2; v_call: TRBV4-1; cdr3_aa: CASSHGGTSGIYEQFF; cdr3_nt: TGCGCCAGCAGCCATGGGGGGACTAGCGGGATCTATGAGCAGTTCTTC
clone_size: .; j_call: TRBJ2-3; d_call: .; v_call: TRBV27; cdr3_aa: CASSLIGDTQYF; cdr3_nt: TGTGCCAGCAGTTTAATAGGAGATACGCAGTATTTT
clone_size: .; j_call: TRBJ1-2; d_call: .; v_call: TRBV29-1; cdr3_aa: CSVIGLHGYTF; cdr3_nt: TGCAGCGTGATAGGGCTACATGGCTACACCTTC
clone_size: .; j_call: TRBJ2-2; d_call: .; v_call: TRBV28; cdr3_aa: CASSSWDGTGELFF; cdr3_nt: TGTGCCAGCAGTTCCTGGGACGGCACCGGGGAGCTGTTTTTT
clone_size: .; j_call: TRBJ2-1; d_call: .; v_call: TRBV5-5; cdr3_aa: CASSFSARYNEQFF; cdr3_nt: TGTGCCAGCAGCTTTAGTGCCCGCTACAATGAGCAGTTCTTC
clone_size: .; j_call: TRBJ1-5; d_call: .; v_call: TRBV28; cdr3_aa: CASRQGGYSNQPQHF; cdr3_nt: TGTGCCAGCAGACAAGGGGGGTATAGCAATCAGCCCCAGCATTTT
clone_size: .; j_call: TRBJ2-7; d_call: TRBD1; v_call: TRBV7-2; cdr3_aa: CASSEATGGQGYEQYF; cdr3_nt: TGTGCCAGCAGCGAAGCGACAGGGGGGCAAGGCTACGAGCAGTACTTC
clone_size: .; j_call: TRBJ2-7; d_call: .; v_call: TRBV11-2; cdr3_aa: CASSGDLQGHEQYF; cdr3_nt: TGTGCCAGCAGCGGGGACCTACAGGGCCACGAGCAGTACTTC
clone_size: .; j_call: TRBJ2-1; d_call: .; v_call: TRBV5-6; cdr3_aa: CASSTEEGPYNEQFF; cdr3_nt: TGTGCCAGCAGTACCGAGGAGGGGCCATACAATGAGCAGTTCTTC
clone_size: .; j_call: TRBJ1-1; d_call: .; v_call: TRBV4-1; cdr3_aa: CASSQPEGRANTEAFF; cdr3_nt: TGCGCCAGCAGCCAACCTGAGGGCAGAGCGAACACTGAAGCTTTCTTT
clone_size: .; j_call: TRBJ2-2; d_call: .; v_call: TRBV7-6; cdr3_aa: CASSHRGGELFF; cdr3_nt: TGTGCCAGCAGCCATCGCGGGGGGGAGCTGTTTTTT
clone_size: .; j_call: TRBJ2-1; d_call: TRBD1; v_call: TRBV29-1; cdr3_aa: CSVGSGTVSYNEQFF; cdr3_nt: TGCAGCGTTGGGTCCGGGACAGTCTCCTACAATGAGCAGTTCTTC
clone_size: .; j_call: TRBJ2-5; d_call: .; v_call: TRBV7-8; cdr3_aa: CASTEGRAIGETQYF; cdr3_nt: TGTGCCAGCACCGAGGGAAGGGCAATCGGGGAGACCCAGTACTTC
clone_size: .; j_call: TRBJ2-1; d_call: .; v_call: TRBV9; cdr3_aa: CASSVEGSDEQFF; cdr3_nt: TGTGCCAGCAGCGTAGAAGGGTCGGATGAGCAGTTCTTC
clone_size: .; j_call: TRBJ2-1; d_call: .; v_call: TRBV5-6; cdr3_aa: CASSLGVGYNEQFF; cdr3_nt: TGTGCCAGCAGCTTGGGTGTAGGGTACAATGAGCAGTTCTTC
clone_size: .; j_call: TRBJ2-1; d_call: TRBD1; v_call: TRBV10-3; cdr3_aa: CAISGKTGGDEQFF; cdr3_nt: TGTGCCATCAGTGGGAAGACAGGGGGAGATGAGCAGTTCTTC